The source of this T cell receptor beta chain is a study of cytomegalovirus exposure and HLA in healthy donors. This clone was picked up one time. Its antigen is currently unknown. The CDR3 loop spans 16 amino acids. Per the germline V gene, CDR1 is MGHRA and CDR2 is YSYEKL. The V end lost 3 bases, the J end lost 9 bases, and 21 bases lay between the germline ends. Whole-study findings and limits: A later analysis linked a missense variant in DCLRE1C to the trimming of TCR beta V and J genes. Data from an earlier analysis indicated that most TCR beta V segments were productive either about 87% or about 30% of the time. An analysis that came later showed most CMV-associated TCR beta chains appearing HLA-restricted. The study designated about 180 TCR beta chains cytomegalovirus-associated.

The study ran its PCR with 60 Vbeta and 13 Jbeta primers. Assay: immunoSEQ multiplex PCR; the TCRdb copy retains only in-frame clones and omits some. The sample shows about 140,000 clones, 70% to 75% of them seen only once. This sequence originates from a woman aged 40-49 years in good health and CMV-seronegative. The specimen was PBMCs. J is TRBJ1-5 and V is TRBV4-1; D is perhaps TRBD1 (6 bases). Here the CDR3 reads CASSHLQGPGIVPQHF. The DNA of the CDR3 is TGCGCCAGCAGCCACCTCCAGGGGCCGGGGATAGTGCCCCAGCATTTT.